The rows below give T cell receptor beta chains drawn from one sample of a study of T cells in Graves' hyperthyroidism and ophthalmopathy. Using its own MiXCR run on the multiplex PCR reads, TCRdb lists one record per CDR3 protein. The sample includes 450,000 to 650,000 distinct CDR3 sequences, 20% of them seen just once. Sequencing input: blood. The receptors stem from a man between 18 and 29 years old with Graves' hyperthyroidism. CDR3s include the opening cysteine and the closing phenylalanine or tryptophan. Each record gives: D gene, CDR3 length, clone size, V gene, J gene, CDR3 DNA, CDR3 protein. A D gene is named only where the DNA matches it firmly. A row's size may be missing; if present it is once, few, many or a size class.

d_gene: NA; len: 14; abundance: many; v_gene: TRBV30; j_gene: TRBJ1-2; CDR3nt: TGTGCCTGTCCCCTGGAGAATTCTAACTATGGCTACACCTTC; CDR3aa: CACPLENSNYGYTF
d_gene: TRBD1; len: 15; abundance: many; v_gene: TRBV12-3/TRBV12-4; j_gene: TRBJ1-2; CDR3nt: TGTGCCAGCAGTTTGGTGGGACAGGGACGCTATGGCTACACCTTC; CDR3aa: CASSLVGQGRYGYTF
d_gene: TRBD2; len: 15; abundance: NA; v_gene: TRBV12-3/TRBV12-4; j_gene: TRBJ2-5; CDR3nt: TGTGCCAGCACTCCGGCCGGGAGGAAAGCAGAGACCCAGTACTTC; CDR3aa: CASTPAGRKAETQYF
d_gene: NA; len: 15; abundance: many; v_gene: TRBV6-1; j_gene: TRBJ1-5; CDR3nt: TGTGCCAGCAGTGAGGAGATGGGGGGTTCAGTAACCCAGCATTTT; CDR3aa: CASSEEMGGSVTQHF
d_gene: NA; len: 12; abundance: many; v_gene: TRBV28; j_gene: TRBJ1-2; CDR3nt: TGTGCCAGCAGCCCGAGGGTCGATGGCTACACCTTC; CDR3aa: CASSPRVDGYTF
d_gene: TRBD1; len: 17; abundance: NA; v_gene: TRBV11-2; j_gene: TRBJ2-7; CDR3nt: TGTGCCAGCAGCTTAAGACCCCCGGGACAGGGGACGCACGAGCAGTACTTC; CDR3aa: CASSLRPPGQGTHEQYF
d_gene: TRBD1; len: 16; abundance: few; v_gene: TRBV4-1; j_gene: TRBJ1-2; CDR3nt: TGCGCCAGCAGCCAAGAAGGGACAGGGGGCCGCTATGGCTACACCTTC; CDR3aa: CASSQEGTGGRYGYTF
d_gene: NA; len: 15; abundance: many; v_gene: TRBV25-1; j_gene: TRBJ2-5; CDR3nt: TGTGCCAGCAGTGATCCAGGGGAGTACCAAGAGACCCAGTACTTC; CDR3aa: CASSDPGEYQETQYF
d_gene: NA; len: 14; abundance: few; v_gene: TRBV27; j_gene: TRBJ1-5; CDR3nt: TGTGCCAGCAGTTTATCCAGGTACAATCAGCCCCAGCATTTT; CDR3aa: CASSLSRYNQPQHF
d_gene: NA; len: 14; abundance: NA; v_gene: TRBV4-1; j_gene: TRBJ1-1; CDR3nt: TGCGCCAGCAGCCAAGTAACCATGAACACTGAAGCTTTCTTT; CDR3aa: CASSQVTMNTEAFF